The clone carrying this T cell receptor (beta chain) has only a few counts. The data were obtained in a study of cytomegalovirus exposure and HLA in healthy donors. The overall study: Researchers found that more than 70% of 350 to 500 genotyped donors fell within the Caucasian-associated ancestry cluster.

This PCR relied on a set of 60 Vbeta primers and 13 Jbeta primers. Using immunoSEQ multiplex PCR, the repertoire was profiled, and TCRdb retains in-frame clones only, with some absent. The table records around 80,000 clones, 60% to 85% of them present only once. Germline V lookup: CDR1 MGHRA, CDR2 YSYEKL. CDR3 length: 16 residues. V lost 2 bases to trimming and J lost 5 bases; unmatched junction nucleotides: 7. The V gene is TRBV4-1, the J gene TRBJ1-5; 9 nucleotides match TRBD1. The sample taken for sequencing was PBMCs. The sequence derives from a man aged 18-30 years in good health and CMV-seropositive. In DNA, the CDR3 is TGCGCCAGCAGCCAACCCCGGGACAGGGCCGATCAGCCCCAGCATTTT. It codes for CASSQPRDRADQPQHF.